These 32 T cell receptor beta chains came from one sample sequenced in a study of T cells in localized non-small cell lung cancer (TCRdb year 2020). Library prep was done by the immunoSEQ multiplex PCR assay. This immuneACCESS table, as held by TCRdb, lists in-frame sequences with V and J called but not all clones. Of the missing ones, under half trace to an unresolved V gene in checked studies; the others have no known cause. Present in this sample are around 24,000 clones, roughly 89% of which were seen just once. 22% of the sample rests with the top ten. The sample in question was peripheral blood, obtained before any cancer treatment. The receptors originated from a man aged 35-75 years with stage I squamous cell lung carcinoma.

This chain's CDR3 is CASSIAGVNTGELFF. Written as DNA, the CDR3 is TGTGCCAGTAGTATTGCAGGTGTGAACACCGGGGAGCTGTTTTTT. The rearrangement uses TRBV19 and TRBJ2-2, with no clear D. This CDR3 is 15 amino acids long. V shed 3 bases and J shed 1 base, with 9 bases lying between them. CDR1 and CDR2 (germline): LNHDA, SQIVND (reference sequence).

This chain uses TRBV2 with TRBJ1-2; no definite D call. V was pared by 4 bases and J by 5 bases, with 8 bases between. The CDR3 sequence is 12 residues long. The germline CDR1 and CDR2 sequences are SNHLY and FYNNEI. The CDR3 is CASSAARYGYTF. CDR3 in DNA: TGTGCCAGCAGTGCCGCCCGATATGGCTACACCTTC.

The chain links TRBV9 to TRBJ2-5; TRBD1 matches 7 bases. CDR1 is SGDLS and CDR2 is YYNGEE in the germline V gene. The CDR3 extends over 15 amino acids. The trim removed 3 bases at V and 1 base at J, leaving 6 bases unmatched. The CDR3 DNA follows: TGTGCCAGCAGCGCCTACAGGGGCCCCCAAGAGACCCAGTACTTC. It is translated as CASSAYRGPQETQYF.

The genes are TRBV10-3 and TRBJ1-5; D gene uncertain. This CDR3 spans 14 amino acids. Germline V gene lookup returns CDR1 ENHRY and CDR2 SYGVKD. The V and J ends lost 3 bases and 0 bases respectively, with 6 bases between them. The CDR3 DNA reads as TGTGCCATCAGTGACGGCTATAGCAATCAGCCCCAGCATTTT. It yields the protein CAISDGYSNQPQHF.

The CDR3 is CASGWVEEGEITDTQYF. The CDR3 nucleotides read TGTGCTAGTGGCTGGGTGGAGGAGGGGGAAATCACAGATACGCAGTATTTT. The genes are TRBV12-5 and TRBJ2-3; D tentatively fits TRBD1 or TRBD2 (6 bases each). V lost 6 bases and J lost 2, with 21 bases in between. CDR3 length: 17 amino acids. Germline loops: CDR1 LGHNT, CDR2 FRNRAP.

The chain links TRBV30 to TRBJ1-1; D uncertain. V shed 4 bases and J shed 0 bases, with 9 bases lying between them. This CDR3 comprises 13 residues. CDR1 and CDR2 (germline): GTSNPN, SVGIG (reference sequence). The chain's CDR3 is CAWIRTLNTEAFF. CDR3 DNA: TGTGCCTGGATTCGGACCTTGAACACTGAAGCTTTCTTT.

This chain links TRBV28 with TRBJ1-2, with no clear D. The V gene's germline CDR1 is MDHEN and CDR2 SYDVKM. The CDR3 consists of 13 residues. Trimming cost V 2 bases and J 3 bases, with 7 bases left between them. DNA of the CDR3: TGTGCCAGCAGTTTAGGAGTCGACTATGGCTACACCTTC. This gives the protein CASSLGVDYGYTF.

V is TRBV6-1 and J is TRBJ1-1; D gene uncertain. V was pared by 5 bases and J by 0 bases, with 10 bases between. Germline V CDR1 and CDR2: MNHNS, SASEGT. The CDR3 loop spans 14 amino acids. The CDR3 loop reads CASSSGGMNTEAFF. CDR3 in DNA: TGTGCCAGCAGTTCCGGAGGGATGAACACTGAAGCTTTCTTT.

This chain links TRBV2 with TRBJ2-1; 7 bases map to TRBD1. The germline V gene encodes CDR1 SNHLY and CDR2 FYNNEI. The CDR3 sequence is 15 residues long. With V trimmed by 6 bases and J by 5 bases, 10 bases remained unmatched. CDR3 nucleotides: TGTGCCAGCAGCCCGTTGACAGGGTCGGACAATGAGCAGTTCTTC. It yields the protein CASSPLTGSDNEQFF.

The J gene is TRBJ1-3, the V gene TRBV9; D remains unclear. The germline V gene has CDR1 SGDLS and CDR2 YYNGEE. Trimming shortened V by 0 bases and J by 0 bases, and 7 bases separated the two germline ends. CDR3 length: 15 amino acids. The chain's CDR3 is CASSVGGSSGNTIYF. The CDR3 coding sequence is TGTGCCAGCAGCGTAGGAGGGAGCTCTGGAAACACCATATATTTT.

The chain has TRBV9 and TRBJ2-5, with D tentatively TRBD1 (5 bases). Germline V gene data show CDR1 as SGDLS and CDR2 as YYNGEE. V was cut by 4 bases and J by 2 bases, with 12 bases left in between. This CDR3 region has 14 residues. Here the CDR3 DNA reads TGTGCCAGCAGCCCCTGGGGCAAACAAGAGACCCAGTACTTC. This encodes CASSPWGKQETQYF.

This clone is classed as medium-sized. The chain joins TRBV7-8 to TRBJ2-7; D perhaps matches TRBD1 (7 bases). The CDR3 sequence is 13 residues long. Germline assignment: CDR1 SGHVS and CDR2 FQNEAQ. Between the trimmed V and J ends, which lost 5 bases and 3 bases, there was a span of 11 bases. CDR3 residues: CASSPQGGYEQYF. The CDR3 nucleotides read TGTGCCAGCAGCCCCCAGGGGGGCTACGAGCAGTACTTC.

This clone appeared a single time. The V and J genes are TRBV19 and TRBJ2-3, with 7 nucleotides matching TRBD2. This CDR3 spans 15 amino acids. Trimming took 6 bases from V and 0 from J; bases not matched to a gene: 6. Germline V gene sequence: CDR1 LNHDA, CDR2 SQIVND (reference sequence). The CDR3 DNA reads TGTGCCAGTAGAAAAGCGGGGATGAGCACAGATACGCAGTATTTT. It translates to CASRKAGMSTDTQYF. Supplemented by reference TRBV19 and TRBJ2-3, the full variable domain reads DGGITQSPKYLFRKEGQNVTLSCEQNLNHDAMYWYRQDPGQGLRLIYYSQIVNDFQKGDIAEGYSVSREKKESFPLTVTSAQKNPTAFYLCASRKAGMSTDTQYFGPGTRLTVL.

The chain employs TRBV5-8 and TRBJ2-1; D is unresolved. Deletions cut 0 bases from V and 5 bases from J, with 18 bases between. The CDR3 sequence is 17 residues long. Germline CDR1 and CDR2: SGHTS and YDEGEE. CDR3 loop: CASSLAAVVPLDNEQFF. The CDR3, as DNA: TGTGCCAGCAGCTTGGCCGCTGTGGTACCCTTGGACAATGAGCAGTTCTTC.

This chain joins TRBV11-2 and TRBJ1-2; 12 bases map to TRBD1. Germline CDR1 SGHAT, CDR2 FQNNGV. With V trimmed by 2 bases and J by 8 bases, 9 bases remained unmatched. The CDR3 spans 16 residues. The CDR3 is CASSLLRGQGATGYTF. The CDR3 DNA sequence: TGTGCCAGCAGCTTATTGAGGGGACAGGGGGCCACCGGCTACACCTTC.

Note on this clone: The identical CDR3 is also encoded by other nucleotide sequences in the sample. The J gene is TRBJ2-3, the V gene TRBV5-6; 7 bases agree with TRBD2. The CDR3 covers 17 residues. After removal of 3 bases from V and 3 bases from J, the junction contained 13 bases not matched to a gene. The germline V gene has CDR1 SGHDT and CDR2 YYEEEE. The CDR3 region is CASSSSGGSVWTDTQYF. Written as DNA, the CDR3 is TGTGCCAGCAGCTCCTCGGGGGGTAGCGTCTGGACAGATACGCAGTATTTT.

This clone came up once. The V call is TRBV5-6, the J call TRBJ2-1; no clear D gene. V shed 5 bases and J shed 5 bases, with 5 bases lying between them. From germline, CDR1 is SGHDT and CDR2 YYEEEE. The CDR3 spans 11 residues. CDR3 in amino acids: CASSSDNEQFF. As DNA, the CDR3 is TGTGCCAGCAGTTCGGACAATGAGCAGTTCTTC.

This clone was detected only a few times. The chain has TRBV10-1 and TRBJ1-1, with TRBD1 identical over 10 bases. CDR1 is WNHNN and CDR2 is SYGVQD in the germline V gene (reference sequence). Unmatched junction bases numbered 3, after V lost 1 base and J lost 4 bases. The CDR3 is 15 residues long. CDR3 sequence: CASSEFGQGVTEAFF. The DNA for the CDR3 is TGCGCCAGCAGTGAGTTCGGACAGGGGGTCACTGAAGCTTTCTTT.

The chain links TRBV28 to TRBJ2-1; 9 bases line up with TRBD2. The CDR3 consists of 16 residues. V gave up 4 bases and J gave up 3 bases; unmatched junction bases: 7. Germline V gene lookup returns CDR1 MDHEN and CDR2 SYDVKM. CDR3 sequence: CASSSLVAGDYNEQFF. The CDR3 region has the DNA TGTGCCAGCAGTTCCCTCGTAGCGGGGGACTACAATGAGCAGTTCTTC.

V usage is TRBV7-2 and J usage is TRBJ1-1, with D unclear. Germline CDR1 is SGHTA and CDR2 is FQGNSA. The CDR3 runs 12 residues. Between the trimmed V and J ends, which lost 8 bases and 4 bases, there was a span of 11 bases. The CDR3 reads CASGPLATEAFF. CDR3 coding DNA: TGTGCCAGCGGACCCCTTGCCACTGAAGCTTTCTTT.

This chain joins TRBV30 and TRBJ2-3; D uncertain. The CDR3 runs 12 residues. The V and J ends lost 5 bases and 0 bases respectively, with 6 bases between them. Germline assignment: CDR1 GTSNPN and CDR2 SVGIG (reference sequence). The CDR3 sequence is CAWGGSTDTQYF. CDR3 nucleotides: TGTGCCTGGGGCGGCAGCACAGATACGCAGTATTTT.

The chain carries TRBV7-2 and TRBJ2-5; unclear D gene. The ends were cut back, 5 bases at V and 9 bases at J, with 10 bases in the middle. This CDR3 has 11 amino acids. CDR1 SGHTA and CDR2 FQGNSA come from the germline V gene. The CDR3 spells CASSLLRAQYF. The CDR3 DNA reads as TGTGCCAGCAGCCTCCTTAGGGCCCAGTACTTC.

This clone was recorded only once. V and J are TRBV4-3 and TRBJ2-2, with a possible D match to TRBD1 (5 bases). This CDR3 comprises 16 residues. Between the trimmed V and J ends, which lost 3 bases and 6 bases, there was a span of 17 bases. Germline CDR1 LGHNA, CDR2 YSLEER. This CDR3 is CASSQPPNPRAGELFF. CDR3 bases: TGCGCCAGCAGCCAGCCACCAAACCCCAGGGCCGGGGAGCTGTTTTTT.

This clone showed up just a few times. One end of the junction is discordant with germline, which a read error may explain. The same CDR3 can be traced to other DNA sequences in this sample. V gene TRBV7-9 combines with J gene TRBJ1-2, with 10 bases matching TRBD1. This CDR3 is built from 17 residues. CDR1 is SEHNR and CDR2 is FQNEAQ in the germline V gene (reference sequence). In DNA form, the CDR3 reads TGCGCCAGCAGCAAAGGGACAGGGGCCACCGTTAACTATGGCTACACCTTC. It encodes CASSKGTGATVNYGYTF.

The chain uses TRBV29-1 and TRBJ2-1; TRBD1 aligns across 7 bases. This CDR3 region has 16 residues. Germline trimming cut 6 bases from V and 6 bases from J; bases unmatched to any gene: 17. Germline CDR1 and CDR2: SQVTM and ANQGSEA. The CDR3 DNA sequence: TGCAGCGTGCTGGATCTTGAACAGGGGATGGGCAATGAGCAGTTCTTC. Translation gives CSVLDLEQGMGNEQFF.

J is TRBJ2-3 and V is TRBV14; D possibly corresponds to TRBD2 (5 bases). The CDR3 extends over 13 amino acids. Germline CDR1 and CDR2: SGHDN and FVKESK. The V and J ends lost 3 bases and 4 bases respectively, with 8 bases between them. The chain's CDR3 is CASSHSGSDTQYF. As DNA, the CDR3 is TGTGCCAGCAGCCACTCGGGGTCAGATACGCAGTATTTT.

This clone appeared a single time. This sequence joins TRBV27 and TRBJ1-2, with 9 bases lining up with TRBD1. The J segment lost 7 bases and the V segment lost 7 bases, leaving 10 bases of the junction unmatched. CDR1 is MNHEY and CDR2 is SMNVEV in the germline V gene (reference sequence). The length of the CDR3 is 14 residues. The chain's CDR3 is CASTFSGQGSGYTF. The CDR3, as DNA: TGTGCCAGCACCTTCTCGGGACAGGGATCTGGCTACACCTTC.

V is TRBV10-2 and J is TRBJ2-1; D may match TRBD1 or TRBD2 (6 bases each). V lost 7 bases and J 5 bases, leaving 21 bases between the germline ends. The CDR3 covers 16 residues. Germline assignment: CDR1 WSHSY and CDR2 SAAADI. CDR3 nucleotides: TGCGCCAGCACCAAGGGGGGCGGGGTGAGGGACAATGAGCAGTTCTTC. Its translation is CASTKGGGVRDNEQFF.

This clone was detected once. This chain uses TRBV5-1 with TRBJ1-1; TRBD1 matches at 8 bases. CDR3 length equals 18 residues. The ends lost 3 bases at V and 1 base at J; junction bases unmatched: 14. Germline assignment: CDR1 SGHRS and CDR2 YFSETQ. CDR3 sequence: CASSSLPARTGRNTEAFF. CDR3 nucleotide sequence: TGCGCCAGCAGCTCCTTACCCGCTCGGACAGGGAGGAACACTGAAGCTTTCTTT.

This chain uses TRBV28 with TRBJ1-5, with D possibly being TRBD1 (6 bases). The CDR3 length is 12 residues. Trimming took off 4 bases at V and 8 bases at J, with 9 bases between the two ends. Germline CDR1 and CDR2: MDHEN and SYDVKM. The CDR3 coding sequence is TGTGCCAGCAGTTCGAACAGGGAGCCCCAGCATTTT. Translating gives CASSSNREPQHF.

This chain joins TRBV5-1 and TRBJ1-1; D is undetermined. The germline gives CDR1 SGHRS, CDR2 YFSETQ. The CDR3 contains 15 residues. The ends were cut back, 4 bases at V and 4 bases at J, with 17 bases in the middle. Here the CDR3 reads CASSGKAGGITEAFF. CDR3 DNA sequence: TGCGCCAGCAGCGGAAAAGCGGGAGGAATCACTGAAGCTTTCTTT.

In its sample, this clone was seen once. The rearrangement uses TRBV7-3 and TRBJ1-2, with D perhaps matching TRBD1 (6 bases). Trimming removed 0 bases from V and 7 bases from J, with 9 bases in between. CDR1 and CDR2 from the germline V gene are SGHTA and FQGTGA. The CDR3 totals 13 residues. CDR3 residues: CASSLTTGGGYTF. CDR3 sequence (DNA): TGTGCCAGCAGCTTAACGACAGGCGGTGGCTACACCTTC.